Each of the 12 T cell receptor beta chains below was sequenced from the same sample in a study of a mutant IDH1 vaccine in newly diagnosed glioma. TCRdb keeps only in-frame clones here, not all; method: immunoSEQ multiplex PCR. The data show under 70,000 clones, 84% seen once. Time point in this sample: week 23, last vaccination. Each dose delivered 300 ug of mutant IDH1 20-mer peptide subcutaneously with imiquimod. These receptors have no identified antigens. The sample in question was PBMCs, obtained from a glioma patient whose treatment included an IDH1 peptide vaccine. All receptors come from a man between 18 and 29 years old with glioma.

As concerns this clone: The sample has other DNA sequences that encode this CDR3 too. This chain links TRBV18 with TRBJ1-3; D gene ambiguous. Deletions cut 1 base from V and 0 bases from J, with 4 bases between. The CDR3 has 14 amino acids. The germline V gene encodes CDR1 KGHSH and CDR2 LQKENI. The CDR3 spells CASSPQGSGNTIYF. CDR3 coding DNA: TGTGCCAGCTCACCACAGGGCTCTGGAAACACCATATATTTT.

The rearrangement joins TRBV4-1 to TRBJ1-1; no reliable D call. CDR3 length equals 13 residues. Germline V gene lookup returns CDR1 MGHRA and CDR2 YSYEKL. V lost 3 bases and J 1 base, leaving 6 bases between the germline ends. The CDR3 sequence is CASSQGGNTEAFF. The CDR3 coding sequence is TGCGCCAGCAGCCAGGGAGGGAACACTGAAGCTTTCTTT.

The chain employs TRBV27 and TRBJ2-1; tentative D call: TRBD2 (6 bases). Looked up from germline, CDR1 is MNHEY and CDR2 is SMNVEV (reference sequence). CDR3 size: 16 residues. Trimming left V 5 bases short and J 5 bases short, with 19 bases between. CDR3 bases: TGTGCCAGCAGTCTGCTTGGGGTAGCGGTGGACAATGAGCAGTTCTTC. Its translation is CASSLLGVAVDNEQFF.

The chain is built from TRBV19 and TRBJ1-2, with TRBD1 matching 8 bases. The germline V gene has CDR1 LNHDA and CDR2 SQIVND (reference sequence). The CDR3 sequence is 17 residues long. J was trimmed by 4 bases and V by 2 bases; bases with no gene match: 12. The CDR3 DNA reads as TGTGCCAGTAGTATACCCTCGACAGGGGACAGACCCTATGGCTACACCTTC. It translates to CASSIPSTGDRPYGYTF.

This clone has more than one count but fewer than ten. The chain employs TRBV5-1 and TRBJ2-3; D might be TRBD1 (5 bases). Trimming took off 5 bases at V and 0 bases at J, with 10 bases between the two ends. Germline assignment: CDR1 SGHRS and CDR2 YFSETQ. CDR3 length equals 14 residues. Here the CDR3 reads CASSQQVSTDTQYF. In DNA, the CDR3 is TGCGCCAGCAGTCAACAGGTTAGCACAGATACGCAGTATTTT.

This chain connects TRBV11-2 to TRBJ2-1; either TRBD1 or TRBD2 may supply D (5 bases each). The germline gives CDR1 SGHAT, CDR2 FQNNGV. The CDR3 runs to 14 residues. Trimming removed 5 bases at V and 4 bases at J, with 12 bases between. The CDR3 coding sequence is TGTGCCAGCAGCCCCGGGGCTTTTTACAATGAGCAGTTCTTC. Protein sequence: CASSPGAFYNEQFF.

The V gene is TRBV15, the J gene TRBJ1-1; D remains ambiguous. Germline values: CDR1 LNHNV, CDR2 YYDKDF (reference sequence). The CDR3 is made up of 13 amino acids. The germline V and J ends were trimmed by 0 bases and 0 bases, with 2 bases remaining between them. The CDR3 DNA is TGTGCCACCAGCAGAGACATGAACACTGAAGCTTTCTTT. It yields the protein CATSRDMNTEAFF.

This chain joins TRBV5-4 and TRBJ2-3, with TRBD2 matching over 10 bases. Losses at the gene ends were 0 bases for V and 3 bases for J; bases not matched to a gene: 7. The germline CDR1 and CDR2 sequences are SGHNT and YYREEE (reference sequence). The CDR3 spans 17 residues. CDR3 sequence: CASSLEGTSVLTDTQYF. The CDR3 DNA reads TGTGCCAGCAGCTTGGAAGGGACTAGCGTTTTGACAGATACGCAGTATTTT.

The rearrangement links TRBV10-3 to TRBJ1-2, with D possibly TRBD1 on 5 matching bases. The CDR3 has 17 residues. The V gene lost 2 bases and the J gene lost 6 bases, with 22 bases spanning the gap. The germline gives CDR1 ENHRY, CDR2 SYGVKD. CDR3 sequence: CAISEPYPVGGAHGYTF. In DNA form, the CDR3 reads TGTGCCATCAGTGAGCCCTATCCGGTTGGTGGGGCCCATGGCTACACCTTC.

The chain combines TRBV4-3 with TRBJ1-4; perhaps TRBD1 as D (6 bases). CDR3 length equals 16 residues. The germline V gene encodes CDR1 LGHNA and CDR2 YSLEER. The V end lost 0 bases, the J end lost 5 bases, and 13 bases lay between the germline ends. The CDR3 DNA reads as TGCGCCAGCAGCCAAGACTTAGGGGGTACAAATGAAAAACTGTTTTTT. Residues: CASSQDLGGTNEKLFF.

This clone was observed a handful of times. The chain uses TRBV7-2 and TRBJ1-6; D is uncertain. This CDR3 has 14 residues. Germline V gene sequence: CDR1 SGHTA, CDR2 FQGNSA. Trimming took off 3 bases at V and 10 bases at J, with 13 bases between the two ends. CDR3 sequence reads: CASSFLEVTSPLHF. The CDR3 DNA reads TGTGCCAGCAGCTTCCTTGAGGTAACCTCACCCCTCCACTTT.

V usage is TRBV30 and J usage is TRBJ1-2; D is unclear. The CDR3 is made up of 13 amino acids. Trimming took off 4 bases at V and 4 bases at J, with 13 bases between the two ends. CDR1 is GTSNPN and CDR2 is SVGIG in the germline V gene (reference sequence). CDR3 sequence reads: CAWIAKRGYGYTF. CDR3 DNA: TGTGCCTGGATCGCCAAACGGGGCTATGGCTACACCTTC.